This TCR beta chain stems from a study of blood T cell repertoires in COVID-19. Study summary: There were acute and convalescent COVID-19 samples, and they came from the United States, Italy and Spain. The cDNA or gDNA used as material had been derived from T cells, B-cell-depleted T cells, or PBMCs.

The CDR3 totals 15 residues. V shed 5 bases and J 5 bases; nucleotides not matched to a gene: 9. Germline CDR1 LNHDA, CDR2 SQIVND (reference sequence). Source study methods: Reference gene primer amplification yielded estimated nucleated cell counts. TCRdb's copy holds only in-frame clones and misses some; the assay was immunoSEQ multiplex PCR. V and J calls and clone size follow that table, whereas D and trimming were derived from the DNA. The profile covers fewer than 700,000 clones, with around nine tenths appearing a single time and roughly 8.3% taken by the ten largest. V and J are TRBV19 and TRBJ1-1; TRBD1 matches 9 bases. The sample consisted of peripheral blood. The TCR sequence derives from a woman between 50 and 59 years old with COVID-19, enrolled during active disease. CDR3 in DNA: TGTGCCAGTAGTTCTTCACAGGGGGCGCGGACTGAAGCTTTCTTT. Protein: CASSSSQGARTEAFF.